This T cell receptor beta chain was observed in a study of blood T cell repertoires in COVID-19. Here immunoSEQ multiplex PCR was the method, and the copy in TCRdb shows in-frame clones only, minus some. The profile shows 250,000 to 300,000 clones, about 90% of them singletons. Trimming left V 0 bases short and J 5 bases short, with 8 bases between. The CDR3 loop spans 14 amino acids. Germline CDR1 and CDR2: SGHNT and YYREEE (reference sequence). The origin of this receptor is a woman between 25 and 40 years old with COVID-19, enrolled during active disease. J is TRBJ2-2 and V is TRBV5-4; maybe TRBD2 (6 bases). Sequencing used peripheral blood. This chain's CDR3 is CASSLDAGTGELFF. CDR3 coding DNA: TGTGCCAGCAGCTTGGATGCGGGGACCGGGGAGCTGTTTTTT.